The 4 T cell receptor beta chains below were found in one sample sequenced in a study of blood T cell repertoires in COVID-19. The protocol was immunoSEQ multiplex PCR, while the TCRdb copy is restricted to in-frame clones and leaves out a portion. The sample records about 38,000 clones, roughly 89% being singletons. Material for sequencing was peripheral blood. Receptor source: a man aged 55 to 70 with active or convalescent COVID-19.

The chain combines TRBV7-9 with TRBJ1-6; no reliable D call. Germline V gene lookup returns CDR1 SEHNR and CDR2 FQNEAQ (reference sequence). This CDR3 contains 14 residues. V lost 5 bases and J 2 bases, leaving 7 bases between the germline ends. The CDR3 loop is CASSISAYNSPLHF. The CDR3 region has the DNA TGTGCCAGCAGCATCTCGGCCTATAATTCACCCCTCCACTTT.

The chain uses TRBV30 and TRBJ2-1, with TRBD1 matching 9 bases. Germline CDR1 and CDR2: GTSNPN and SVGIG (reference sequence). V gave up 3 bases and J gave up 4 bases; unmatched junction bases: 7. This CDR3 region has 15 residues. CDR3 DNA sequence: TGTGCCTGGAGCGCCGGGACAGGGATATACAATGAGCAGTTCTTC. It codes for CAWSAGTGIYNEQFF. The full variable domain, its missing parts supplied by reference TRBV30 and TRBJ2-1, is SQTIHQWPATLVQPVGSPLSLECTVEGTSNPNLYWYRQAAGRGLQLLFYSVGIGQISSEVPQNLSASRPQDRQFILSSKKLLLSDSGFYLCAWSAGTGIYNEQFFGPGTRLTVL.

This CDR3 reads CASSRTGAVGEQYF. The CDR3 DNA sequence: TGTGCCAGCAGTCGCACAGGGGCCGTTGGCGAGCAGTACTTC. V is TRBV6-2 or TRBV6-3 and J is TRBJ2-7; TRBD1 agrees at 7 bases. CDR3 length: 14 residues. From germline, CDR1 is MNHEY and CDR2 SVGEGT. Germline trimming cut 5 bases from V and 6 bases from J; bases unmatched to any gene: 10.

This clone was detected once. V usage is TRBV3-1 (or the pseudogene TRBV3-2) and J usage is TRBJ2-5, with a weak D call TRBD2 (6 bases). V lost 4 bases and J lost 2, with 11 bases in between. Germline CDR1 LGHDT, CDR2 YNNKEL (reference sequence). The CDR3 consists of 14 residues. The CDR3 coding sequence is TGTGCCAGCAGCCGACCGGGAGAGCAAGAGACCCAGTACTTC. Its translation: CASSRPGEQETQYF.